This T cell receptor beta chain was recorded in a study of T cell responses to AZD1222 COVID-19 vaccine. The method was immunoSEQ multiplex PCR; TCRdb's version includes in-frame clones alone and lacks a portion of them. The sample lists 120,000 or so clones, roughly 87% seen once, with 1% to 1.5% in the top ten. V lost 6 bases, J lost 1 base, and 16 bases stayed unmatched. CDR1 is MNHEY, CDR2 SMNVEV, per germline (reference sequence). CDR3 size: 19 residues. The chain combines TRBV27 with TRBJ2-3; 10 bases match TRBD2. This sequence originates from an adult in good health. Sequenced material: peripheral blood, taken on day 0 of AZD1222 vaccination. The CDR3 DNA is TGTGCCAGCAGGAGGGCCTTTGGGGGTAGCGGGGGGCGCACAGATACGCAGTATTTT. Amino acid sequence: CASRRAFGGSGGRTDTQYF.